The 6 T cell receptor beta chains listed next were all sequenced from one sample in a study of neurological immune-mediated disorders. Each CDR3 protein gets one entry after TCRdb re-called the 5' RACE reads with MiXCR. This sample yields around 28,000 distinct CDR3 sequences, of which less than 8.5% are seen a single time; about 8.1% belongs to the top ten. Sequences were obtained from PBMCs. These receptors all come from a woman in her fifties or sixties in good health.

This clonotype was found many times. The chain joins TRBV5-1 to TRBJ2-5; 10 bases map to TRBD2. The J segment lost 4 bases and the V segment lost 4 bases, leaving 10 bases of the junction unmatched. The V gene's germline CDR1 is SGHRS and CDR2 YFSETQ. This CDR3 region has 16 residues. Written as DNA, the CDR3 is TGCGCCAGCAGCCGGGAGGCTAGCGGGAGTGGAGAGACCCAGTACTTC. It encodes CASSREASGSGETQYF.

This clonotype has a count of ten or more. The CDR3 loop reads CSGFGLAGVNRRGRETQYF. CDR3 coding DNA: TGCAGCGGGTTCGGACTAGCGGGAGTTAACAGGCGGGGTAGAGAGACCCAGTACTTC. This rearrangement joins TRBV29-1 to TRBJ2-5, with 13 bases fitting TRBD2. The CDR3 consists of 19 residues. Trimming took 7 bases from V and 4 from J; bases not matched to a gene: 21. CDR1 SQVTM and CDR2 ANQGSEA come from the germline V gene.

This clonotype was observed at least ten times. The chain employs TRBV20-1 and TRBJ2-3; TRBD2 matches at 8 bases. The V and J ends lost 0 bases and 4 bases, in that order; junction bases with no gene match: 9. The CDR3 covers 16 residues. CDR1 and CDR2 (germline): DFQATT, SNEGSKA (reference sequence). DNA for the CDR3: TGCAGTGCTAGAGATCCCGTGAGCGGGAGACCAGATACGCAGTATTTT. It specifies CSARDPVSGRPDTQYF.

This clonotype was recorded many times. The chain employs TRBV5-1 and TRBJ1-1; 9 bases fit TRBD1. The germline gives CDR1 SGHRS, CDR2 YFSETQ. This CDR3 has 14 amino acids. V trimming: 4 bases; J trimming: 2 bases; junction bases outside the gene matches: 3. Here the CDR3 reads CASSPTGGNTEAFF. CDR3 sequence (DNA): TGCGCCAGCAGCCCGACAGGGGGTAACACTGAAGCTTTCTTT. The full variable domain, in which reference TRBV5-1 and TRBJ1-1 provide the parts outside the CDR3, is KAGVTQTPRYLIKTRGQQVTLSCSPISGHRSVSWYQQTPGQGLQFLFEYFSETQRNKGNFPGRFSGRQFSNSRSEMNVSTLELGDSALYLCASSPTGGNTEAFFGQGTRLTVV.

Many counts were recorded for this clonotype. CDR3: CASSSNPQGANYGYTF. The CDR3 nucleotides are TGCGCCAGCAGCTCAAATCCACAGGGAGCTAACTATGGCTACACCTTC. The chain is built from TRBV5-1 and TRBJ1-2, with D possibly being TRBD1 (6 bases). Germline V gene data show CDR1 as SGHRS and CDR2 as YFSETQ. The V end was cut by 3 bases, the J end by 0 bases, with 15 bases between. The CDR3 contains 16 residues.

The table lists this clonotype with many counts. The chain has TRBV7-3 and TRBJ2-5, with 8 bases aligning to TRBD2. The V segment lost 3 bases and the J segment 3 bases; nucleotides outside the gene matches: 3. Germline V lookup: CDR1 SGHTA, CDR2 FQGTGA. CDR3 size: 14 residues. CDR3 protein: CASSLGTRKETQYF. CDR3 sequence (DNA): TGTGCCAGCAGCTTGGGGACTAGAAAAGAGACCCAGTACTTC.